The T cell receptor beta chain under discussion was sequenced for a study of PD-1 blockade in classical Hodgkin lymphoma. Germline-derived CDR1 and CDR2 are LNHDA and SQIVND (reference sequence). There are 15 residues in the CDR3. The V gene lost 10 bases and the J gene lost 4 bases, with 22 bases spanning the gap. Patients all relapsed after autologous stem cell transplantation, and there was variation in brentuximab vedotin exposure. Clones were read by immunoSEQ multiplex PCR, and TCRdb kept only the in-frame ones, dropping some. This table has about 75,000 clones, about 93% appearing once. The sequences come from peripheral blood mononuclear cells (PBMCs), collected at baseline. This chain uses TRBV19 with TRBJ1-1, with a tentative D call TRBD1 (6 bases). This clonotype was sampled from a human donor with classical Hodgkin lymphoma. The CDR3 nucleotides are TGTGCCATCTGCCGCGGCAGGGGAGAAAGCACTGAAGCTTTCTTT. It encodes CAICRGRGESTEAFF.